These 3 T cell receptor beta chains share one sample of origin, sequenced in a study of T-cell reconstitution after alpha-beta-depleted transplantation in children. Preparation of the TCRbeta library used unique molecular identifiers. TCRdb re-called the PCR reads with MiXCR, one entry per CDR3 protein. The sample contains 200,000 to 250,000 distinct CDR3 sequences, 8% to 9.5% of which appear only once. This sample comprised PBMCs from the stem cell graft donor, obtained from the stem cell graft. All receptors come from a human donor who donated a stem cell graft to a child with acute lymphoblastic leukemia.

The sample holds one count of this clonotype. The chain uses TRBV10-3 and TRBJ2-3; 10 nucleotides agree with TRBD1. V was pared by 10 bases and J by 2 bases, with 6 bases of the junction left unmatched. The CDR3 contains 14 residues. From germline, CDR1 is ENHRY and CDR2 SYGVKD. The CDR3 loop is CANADRGTTDTQYF. CDR3 nucleotides: TGTGCCAACGCGGACAGGGGGACCACAGATACGCAGTATTTT.

Many counts were recorded for this clonotype. The chain recombines TRBV27 with TRBJ1-1; D not resolved. The V end was cut by 5 bases, the J end by 3 bases, with 10 bases between. CDR1 MNHEY and CDR2 SMNVEV come from the germline V gene (reference sequence). The CDR3 has 13 amino acids. The DNA for the CDR3 is TGTGCCAGCAGTCCTACAGTGTACACTGAAGCTTTCTTT. This gives the protein CASSPTVYTEAFF.

The chain carries TRBV20-1 and TRBJ1-2, with no clear D. The germline CDR1 and CDR2 sequences are DFQATT and SNEGSKA (reference sequence). V was pared by 6 bases and J by 4 bases, with 18 bases between. The CDR3 loop spans 14 amino acids. The CDR3 spells CSASLTSVGYGYTF. The CDR3 DNA reads TGCAGTGCGAGCCTCACCTCAGTGGGCTATGGCTACACCTTC.